This passage covers 21 T cell receptor beta chains from one sample sequenced in a study of shared clonotypes between healthy human individuals. Generated by immunoSEQ multiplex PCR, the TCRdb table keeps only in-frame clones and is missing some. The profile shows around 1.9 million clones, roughly 93% of them singletons. Terminally differentiated effector memory CD45RA+ cells were excluded from the naive CD8 cells, which were CD45RO-negative and positively selected for CCR7. Sequencing input: naive CD8+ T cells from PBMCs. The receptor set was obtained from a man aged 18 to 30 in good health. Some clones in this sample may be carry-over from other donors' samples.

Here the CDR3 reads CASSLAPLGKGDYGYTF. The CDR3 DNA reads as TGCGCCAGCAGCTTGGCTCCTTTAGGAAAAGGAGATTATGGCTACACCTTC. This chain connects TRBV5-1 to TRBJ1-2; no firm D call. The CDR3 contains 17 residues. The germline V and J ends were trimmed by 0 bases and 5 bases, with 20 bases remaining between them. Germline V gene lookup returns CDR1 SGHRS and CDR2 YFSETQ.

The J gene is TRBJ2-1, the V gene TRBV30; 11 nucleotides agree with TRBD2. Germline V gene sequence: CDR1 GTSNPN, CDR2 SVGIG (reference sequence). V was clipped by 0 bases and J by 10 bases; unmatched bases: 11. The CDR3 loop spans 16 amino acids. CDR3 bases: TGTGCCTGGAGTGTTCTTGGTCTAGCGGGAGGATACGAGCAGTTCTTC. Translating it yields CAWSVLGLAGGYEQFF.

J is TRBJ2-7 and V is TRBV29-1, with a weak D call TRBD1 (8 bases). The CDR3 extends over 12 amino acids. Germline CDR1 and CDR2: SQVTM and ANQGSEA. Trimming stripped 8 bases from V and 5 bases from J, with 16 bases between. The chain's CDR3 is CSSRTGRDEQYF. For the CDR3, the DNA is TGCAGCTCCCGGACAGGGAGGGACGAGCAGTACTTC.

Only one count was recorded for this clone. The chain has TRBV5-1 and TRBJ2-2; the match to TRBD2 covers 12 bases. The germline V gene has CDR1 SGHRS and CDR2 YFSETQ. The V gene end was trimmed by 3 bases and the J gene end by 5 bases; junction bases not matched to a gene: 11. The CDR3 sequence is 18 residues long. CDR3 DNA sequence: TGCGCCAGCAGCTATTTGACTAGCGGGAGTTCAAGAACCGGGGAGCTGTTTTTT. This codes for CASSYLTSGSSRTGELFF.

The V and J genes are TRBV28 and TRBJ2-7; no definite D call. V was clipped by 2 bases and J by 5 bases, with 13 bases between them. This CDR3 has 14 amino acids. Germline V lookup: CDR1 MDHEN, CDR2 SYDVKM. The DNA of the CDR3 is TGTGCCAGCAGTTTAGGCGTGGGGATCCACGAGCAGTACTTC. This translates into CASSLGVGIHEQYF.

This chain connects TRBV5-4 to TRBJ2-1, with 8 bases identical to TRBD2. Looked up from germline, CDR1 is SGHNT and CDR2 is YYREEE (reference sequence). The CDR3 covers 14 residues. Trimming took 4 bases from V and 6 from J; bases not matched to a gene: 6. CDR3 in amino acids: CASSPPTSGNEQFF. CDR3 sequence (DNA): TGTGCCAGCAGCCCGCCCACTAGCGGCAATGAGCAGTTCTTC. The entire variable domain, with the rest obtained from reference TRBV5-4 and TRBJ2-1, is as follows: ETGVTQSPTHLIKTRGQQVTLRCSSQSGHNTVSWYQQALGQGPQFIFQYYREEENGRGNFPPRFSGLQFPNYSSELNVNALELDDSALYLCASSPPTSGNEQFFGPGTRLTVL.

The chain's CDR3 is CASSYAGGHNEQFF. The CDR3 DNA follows: TGTGCCAGCAGTTACGCGGGCGGGCACAATGAGCAGTTCTTC. The gene calls are TRBV6-6 and TRBJ2-1; TRBD2 is a possible D gene (5 bases). The germline V gene has CDR1 MNHNY and CDR2 SVGAGI (reference sequence). The CDR3 sequence is 14 residues long. Trimming cost V 2 bases and J 5 bases, with 10 bases left between them.

The V gene is TRBV7-9, the J gene TRBJ1-4; 8 bases agree with TRBD1. The CDR3 spans 16 residues. J was trimmed by 8 bases and V by 4 bases; bases with no gene match: 12. The germline gives CDR1 SEHNR, CDR2 FQNEAQ (reference sequence). CDR3 nucleotides: TGTGCCAGCAGCTCTTCCCCAGGGGGCCGGGAGGAAAAACTGTTTTTT. This sequence encodes CASSSSPGGREEKLFF.

The chain is built from TRBV27 and TRBJ2-7, with 11 bases that match TRBD2. The CDR3 has 16 amino acids. Germline CDR1 and CDR2: MNHEY and SMNVEV (reference sequence). Trimming took 3 bases from V and 9 from J; bases not matched to a gene: 13. Here the CDR3 DNA reads TGTGCCAGCAGTTTTTCCCCCGGGACTAGCGGCGCAGGGCAGTACTTC. It yields the protein CASSFSPGTSGAGQYF.

The V and J genes are TRBV30 and TRBJ2-7; D gene unclear. Trimming removed 0 bases at V and 12 bases at J, with 15 bases between. The CDR3 totals 12 residues. CDR1 GTSNPN and CDR2 SVGIG come from the germline V gene (reference sequence). The CDR3 sequence: CAWSVLDQLRYF. DNA of the CDR3: TGTGCCTGGAGTGTCCTAGACCAGTTACGGTACTTC.

The chain couples TRBV6-5 to TRBJ1-5; no clear D. The CDR3 has 15 residues. V was pared by 4 bases and J by 7 bases, with 17 bases between. Looked up from germline, CDR1 is MNHEY and CDR2 is SVGAGI. The chain's CDR3 is CASSSWTVTVQPQHF. The CDR3 DNA sequence: TGTGCCAGCAGTTCGTGGACTGTGACCGTCCAGCCCCAGCATTTT.

This chain links TRBV5-1 with TRBJ1-1, with unresolved D. The V gene's germline CDR1 is SGHRS and CDR2 YFSETQ. The CDR3 extends over 13 amino acids. V was pared by 0 bases and J by 3 bases, with 6 bases between. The CDR3: CASSLAYHTEAFF. As DNA, the CDR3 is TGCGCCAGCAGCTTGGCGTATCACACTGAAGCTTTCTTT.

This chain uses TRBV27 with TRBJ2-5, with D possibly TRBD1 on 6 matching bases. The CDR3 is 15 residues long. Germline CDR1 MNHEY, CDR2 SMNVEV (reference sequence). V dropped 0 bases and J dropped 2 bases, with 10 bases sitting between them. In DNA form, the CDR3 reads TGTGCCAGCAGTTTATCGATAGGGACACAAGAGACCCAGTACTTC. It yields the protein CASSLSIGTQETQYF.

Of note for this clone: This sample also contains other DNA sequences that code for the same CDR3. CDR3 region: CASSLSPGTGSYEQYF. The CDR3 coding sequence is TGTGCCAGCAGTTTATCCCCCGGGACAGGGTCCTACGAGCAGTACTTC. V usage is TRBV27 and J usage is TRBJ2-7; TRBD1 aligns across 9 bases. V was clipped by 0 bases and J by 1 base; unmatched bases: 4. CDR1 is MNHEY and CDR2 is SMNVEV in the germline V gene (reference sequence). This CDR3 is built from 16 residues.

The chain's CDR3 is CASSLRDNYEQYF. The DNA for the CDR3 is TGTGCCAGCAGCTTAAGGGACAACTACGAGCAGTACTTC. This sequence joins TRBV7-3 and TRBJ2-7; a weak D match, TRBD1 (6 bases). CDR3 length: 13 amino acids. Looked up from germline, CDR1 is SGHTA and CDR2 is FQGTGA. V was clipped by 1 base and J by 3 bases, with 7 bases between them.

This sequence joins TRBV5-4 and TRBJ2-5, with a weak D call TRBD2 (5 bases). Germline assignment: CDR1 SGHNT and CDR2 YYREEE (reference sequence). Trimming took off 10 bases at V and 6 bases at J, with 16 bases between the two ends. CDR3 length equals 12 residues. The CDR3 DNA follows: TGTGCCGCAGCGGAAGAGCTGAAGACCCAGTACTTC. Translation gives CAAAEELKTQYF.

The rearrangement links TRBV5-1 to TRBJ2-7; no definite D call. Germline CDR1 is SGHRS and CDR2 is YFSETQ. V lost 2 bases and J 5 bases, leaving 11 bases between the germline ends. This CDR3 has 13 residues. CDR3 DNA sequence: TGCGCCAGCAGCTTAGGGTGGGCCAACGAGCAGTACTTC. It encodes CASSLGWANEQYF.

V is TRBV4-1 and J is TRBJ2-6; TRBD2 aligns across 8 bases. Germline V gene sequence: CDR1 MGHRA, CDR2 YSYEKL. Trimming removed 4 bases from V and 4 bases from J; junction bases left unmatched: 3. The CDR3 consists of 15 residues. This chain's CDR3 is CASSLAGSGANVLTF. Written as DNA, the CDR3 is TGCGCCAGCAGCCTAGCGGGGAGCGGGGCCAACGTCCTGACTTTC.

Points on this clone: Distinct nucleotide sequences in the sample also encode this CDR3. The V and J genes are TRBV27 and TRBJ2-2; D is uncertain. This CDR3 has 14 residues. Germline V CDR1 and CDR2: MNHEY, SMNVEV (reference sequence). V lost 1 base, J lost 0 bases, and 3 bases lay in between. The CDR3 here is CASSLLANTGELFF. The CDR3 DNA is TGTGCCAGCAGTTTATTGGCGAACACCGGGGAGCTGTTTTTT.

The J gene is TRBJ2-1, the V gene TRBV4-1; D may be TRBD2 (5 bases). Per germline, CDR1 MGHRA and CDR2 YSYEKL. The length of the CDR3 is 15 residues. V lost 1 base and J lost 6, with 13 bases in between. Written as DNA, the CDR3 is TGCGCCAGCAGCCAAGCTAGCAGGAGGAGCAATGAGCAGTTCTTC. The encoded protein is CASSQASRRSNEQFF.

V is TRBV29-1 and J is TRBJ1-2; D is uncertain. CDR3 length: 11 residues. Trimming removed 4 bases from V and 4 bases from J, with 7 bases in between. CDR1 is SQVTM, CDR2 ANQGSEA, per germline. The CDR3, as DNA: TGCAGCGTTGTGGCCCCCTATGGCTACACCTTC. Encoded protein: CSVVAPYGYTF.